The entry below describes one TCR beta chain. Using immunoSEQ multiplex PCR, the repertoire was profiled, and TCRdb retains in-frame clones only, with some absent. Seen here are 150,000 to 200,000 clones, around 82% observed once, and the top ten hold approximately 10%. This sample was included in a study of blood T cell repertoires in COVID-19. Turning to the study itself: Spain, Italy and the United States supplied samples that represented acute and convalescent COVID-19. From T cells, B-cell-depleted T cells, or PBMCs came the material, which was cDNA or gDNA.

Sample: peripheral blood. The source is a man aged 55 to 69 with active or convalescent COVID-19.

The CDR3 coding sequence is TGTGCCAGCATACAGACCGGGACATCTACCTACGAGCAGTACTTC. Protein product: CASIQTGTSTYEQYF. The chain couples TRBV7-9 to TRBJ2-7; D perhaps matches TRBD1 (6 bases). The length of the CDR3 is 15 residues. Trimming stripped 7 bases from V and 2 bases from J, with 18 bases between. Germline loops: CDR1 SEHNR, CDR2 FQNEAQ (reference sequence).